This TCR beta chain emerged from a study of blood T cell repertoires in COVID-19. Study-wide background: Donors in the United States, Italy and Spain gave samples during acute or convalescent COVID-19. T cells, B-cell-depleted T cells, or PBMCs provided the cDNA or gDNA that served as material.

Donors in Cohort 3 who had recovered were those with two negative PCRs, healthcare professional clearance, or resolution of their symptoms. This CDR3 contains 14 residues. V lost 4 bases, J lost 4 bases, and 10 bases lay in between. Germline V gene lookup returns CDR1 SGHAT and CDR2 FQNNGV. This clone was detected once. Authors' processing steps: Cell counts per sample came from amplifying reference gene primers. The repertoire was sequenced with immunoSEQ multiplex PCR; TCRdb's copy has only in-frame clones and lacks some. Clone size and the V and J calls come from that table; the DNA yielded D and trimming. The table has approximately 470,000 clones, around 90% seen once.

The chain links TRBV11-2 to TRBJ2-2; the D is unclear. Input material: PBMCs or T cells enriched from blood (not recorded which). The sequence was collected from a woman under 30 who had recovered from COVID-19. The CDR3 sequence is CASSYSQSTGELFF. DNA of the CDR3: TGTGCCAGCAGCTATTCTCAGTCCACCGGGGAGCTGTTTTTT.